These 20 T cell receptor beta chains originate from one sample sequenced in a study of CD8+ T cells in alopecia areata. As for treatment: oral pan-JAK inhibitor, 5-10 mg twice daily. Sequencing used cDNA as its template, made by extracting RNA and reverse transcribing it. Only in-frame clones appear in the TCRdb table, and some are missing; sequencing was by immunoSEQ multiplex PCR. The repertoire holds about 190,000 clones, about 64% seen once, with roughly 4.2% in the top ten. This specimen consisted of CD4+ T cells sorted from blood, obtained at week 4, from a patient treated with tofacitinib. The receptors shown here come from a human donor with alopecia areata.

The chain couples TRBV29-1 to TRBJ2-1; no definite D call. V was shortened by 4 bases and J by 2 bases, with 12 bases between the two germline ends. The CDR3 sequence is 14 residues long. Per germline, CDR1 SQVTM and CDR2 ANQGSEA. In DNA form, the CDR3 reads TGCAGCGTTGTTCTTCAGCGCACCTACAATGAGCAGTTCTTC. Protein product: CSVVLQRTYNEQFF.

In its sample, this clone was seen many times. The chain uses TRBV4-3 and TRBJ2-2, with no clear D. The CDR3 sequence is 15 residues long. CDR1 LGHNA and CDR2 YSLEER come from the germline V gene. The V end lost 0 bases, the J end lost 8 bases, and 13 bases lay between the germline ends. Written as DNA, the CDR3 is TGCGCCAGCAGCCAAGATCCCCTACGTACTGGGGAGCTGTTTTTT. Its protein product is CASSQDPLRTGELFF.

The chain employs TRBV30 and TRBJ2-2; TRBD2 matches at 9 bases. The CDR3 covers 15 residues. V lost 2 bases, J lost 6 bases, and 7 bases stayed unmatched. The germline V gene encodes CDR1 GTSNPN and CDR2 SVGIG (reference sequence). This CDR3 reads CAWSSSGVLAGELFF. CDR3 bases: TGTGCCTGGAGTTCTAGCGGGGTTCTCGCCGGGGAGCTGTTTTTT.

Only a few counts were recorded for this clone. The rearrangement links TRBV6-5 to TRBJ2-7; no clear D gene. Germline CDR1 MNHEY, CDR2 SVGAGI. The CDR3 totals 13 residues. V was trimmed by 8 bases and J by 0 bases, leaving 11 bases between them. The DNA of the CDR3 is TGTGCCAGCGTCGGAGCTTTCTCCTACGAGCAGTACTTC. Its translation is CASVGAFSYEQYF.

This clone was seen a few times. The chain combines TRBV28 with TRBJ2-7; D ambiguous. The CDR3 runs to 13 residues. Trimming took off 2 bases at V and 8 bases at J, with 13 bases between the two ends. CDR1 is MDHEN and CDR2 is SYDVKM in the germline V gene. DNA of the CDR3: TGTGCCAGCAGTTTACAAACCTCGACGCAGCAGTACTTC. Translated, it gives CASSLQTSTQQYF.

The chain has TRBV15 and TRBJ1-4; D unclear. Trimming pared 1 base from V and 8 bases from J, leaving 14 bases between. The CDR3 has 15 residues. From germline, CDR1 is LNHNV and CDR2 YYDKDF (reference sequence). CDR3 in amino acids: CATSRARAIEEKLFF. The CDR3 nucleotides are TGTGCCACCAGCAGAGCCCGTGCCATAGAGGAAAAACTGTTTTTT.

In its sample, this clone was seen once. The gene calls are TRBV29-1 and TRBJ1-2, with D possibly being TRBD1 (6 bases). Trimming cost V 6 bases and J 8 bases, with 22 bases left between them. The CDR3 has 14 amino acids. Germline CDR1 and CDR2: SQVTM and ANQGSEA. The CDR3 sequence is CSVSIRAGVGGYTF. CDR3 DNA sequence: TGCAGCGTCAGCATTCGGGCAGGGGTGGGAGGCTACACCTTC.

This clone was seen once. The chain is built from TRBV9 and TRBJ2-3; 13 bases map to TRBD2. The V gene's germline CDR1 is SGDLS and CDR2 YYNGEE. Germline trimming cut 0 bases from V and 2 bases from J; bases unmatched to any gene: 6. The CDR3 runs to 18 residues. The DNA for the CDR3 is TGTGCCAGCAGCGTAGGACTAGCGGGGGGACTTTTCACAGATACGCAGTATTTT. It is translated as CASSVGLAGGLFTDTQYF.

With regard to this clone: This CDR3 is also generated by other DNA sequences in the sample. The DNA for the CDR3 is TGTGCCAGCAGCGTCGAGGGAAACACCGGGGAGCTGTTTTTT. Its protein product is CASSVEGNTGELFF. V and J are TRBV9 and TRBJ2-2, with D possibly being TRBD2 (5 bases). CDR1 and CDR2 (germline): SGDLS, YYNGEE. V lost 2 bases and J lost 2, with 7 bases in between. This CDR3 has 14 amino acids.

J is TRBJ1-4 and V is TRBV30, with 7 positions matching TRBD1. Trimming at V came to 2 bases and at J to 6 bases, leaving 9 bases not matched to a gene. From germline, CDR1 is GTSNPN and CDR2 SVGIG (reference sequence). The CDR3 runs to 15 residues. As DNA, the CDR3 is TGTGCCTGGAGTCTCTACAGGGGAGGGGATGAAAAACTGTTTTTT. This codes for CAWSLYRGGDEKLFF.

This chain links TRBV2 with TRBJ1-5; tentatively, D is TRBD1 (5 bases). V was shortened by 5 bases and J by 6 bases, with 14 bases between the two germline ends. The CDR3 is made up of 14 amino acids. Germline V gene sequence: CDR1 SNHLY, CDR2 FYNNEI. The CDR3 loop reads CASSSDSLSQPQHF. The CDR3 DNA sequence: TGTGCCAGCAGTTCAGACAGTTTAAGTCAGCCCCAGCATTTT.

This chain joins TRBV7-2 and TRBJ2-1; TRBD2 matches 8 bases. CDR1 is SGHTA, CDR2 FQGNSA, per germline. Losses at the gene ends were 4 bases for V and 12 bases for J; bases not matched to a gene: 8. The CDR3 has 13 amino acids. The CDR3 DNA reads TGTGCCAGCAGCTATAAAGCGGGAGATCGGCAGTTCTTC. Protein sequence: CASSYKAGDRQFF.

This clone has a single count. The chain links TRBV11-2 to TRBJ2-7; D is tentatively TRBD1 or TRBD2 (5 bases each). Between the trimmed V and J ends, which lost 1 base and 6 bases, there was a span of 13 bases. CDR3 length: 14 residues. Germline V gene lookup returns CDR1 SGHAT and CDR2 FQNNGV. The CDR3 DNA follows: TGTGCCAGCAGCTTAGTCCTGGGGGTTGGCGAGCAGTACTTC. Translation gives CASSLVLGVGEQYF.

V usage is TRBV9 and J usage is TRBJ1-3; TRBD1 is a possible D gene (5 bases). The CDR3 has 15 amino acids. V was shortened by 1 base and J by 0 bases, with 8 bases between the two germline ends. Germline lookup yields CDR1 SGDLS and CDR2 YYNGEE. CDR3 nucleotide sequence: TGTGCCAGCAGCGTAAACGGGGGCTCTGGAAACACCATATATTTT. Translating it yields CASSVNGGSGNTIYF.

The chain combines TRBV6-4 with TRBJ2-1; perhaps TRBD2 as D (5 bases). CDR1 MRHNA and CDR2 SNTAGT come from the germline V gene. This CDR3 region has 14 residues. Trimming took 0 bases from V and 6 from J, leaving 9 bases between them. The chain's CDR3 is CASSDSDSPNEQFF. The CDR3 region has the DNA TGTGCCAGCAGTGACTCGGACTCCCCCAATGAGCAGTTCTTC.

The chain combines TRBV19 with TRBJ1-5, with TRBD1 identical over 10 bases. CDR1 and CDR2 from the germline V gene are LNHDA and SQIVND (reference sequence). The CDR3 runs 17 residues. Losses at the gene ends were 4 bases for V and 3 bases for J; bases not matched to a gene: 9. The CDR3 protein is CASSTPGQGLNNQPQHF. CDR3 in DNA: TGTGCCAGTAGTACACCGGGACAGGGGTTGAACAATCAGCCCCAGCATTTT.

The genes are TRBV4-2 and TRBJ1-5; D unclear. Trimming stripped 4 bases from V and 0 bases from J, with 10 bases between. From germline, CDR1 is LGHNA and CDR2 YNFKEQ. The CDR3 extends over 15 amino acids. CDR3 coding DNA: TGTGCCAGCAGCCCGAGCGTTTATAGCAATCAGCCCCAGCATTTT. Translation: CASSPSVYSNQPQHF.

The chain couples TRBV25-1 to TRBJ1-3, with unresolved D. Per the germline V gene, CDR1 is MGHDK and CDR2 is SYGVNS. There are 12 residues in the CDR3. Trimming removed 2 bases from V and 9 bases from J, with 8 bases in between. The CDR3 DNA follows: TGTGCCAGCAGTGAAATAGGGAGCACCATATATTTT. This encodes CASSEIGSTIYF.

The V and J genes are TRBV7-2 and TRBJ2-6, with no clear D. This CDR3 has 15 amino acids. CDR1 and CDR2 (germline): SGHTA, FQGNSA. Trimming removed 7 bases from V and 0 bases from J, with 10 bases in between. The CDR3 reads CASNRPHSGANVLTF. DNA of the CDR3: TGTGCCAGCAACCGCCCCCACTCTGGGGCCAACGTCCTGACTTTC.

The chain uses TRBV4-2 and TRBJ2-3; TRBD2 matches 12 bases. Germline CDR1 is LGHNA and CDR2 is YNFKEQ. V dropped 3 bases and J dropped 3; count of bases not matched to a gene: 7. This CDR3 region has 17 residues. The CDR3 loop reads CASSQTILAGGTDTQYF. The CDR3 region has the DNA TGTGCCAGCAGCCAGACGATACTAGCGGGGGGAACAGATACGCAGTATTTT.